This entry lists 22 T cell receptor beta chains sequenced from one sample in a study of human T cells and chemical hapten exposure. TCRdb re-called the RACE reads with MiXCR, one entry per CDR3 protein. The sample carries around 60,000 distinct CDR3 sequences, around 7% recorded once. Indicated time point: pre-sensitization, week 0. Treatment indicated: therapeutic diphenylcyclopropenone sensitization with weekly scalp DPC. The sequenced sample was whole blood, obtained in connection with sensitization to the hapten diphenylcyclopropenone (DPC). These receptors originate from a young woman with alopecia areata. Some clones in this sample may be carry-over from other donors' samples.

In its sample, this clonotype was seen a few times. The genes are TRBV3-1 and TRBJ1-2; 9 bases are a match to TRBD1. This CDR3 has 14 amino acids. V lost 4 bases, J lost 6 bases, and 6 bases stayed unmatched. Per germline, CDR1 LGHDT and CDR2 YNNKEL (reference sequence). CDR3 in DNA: TGTGCCAGCAGCCGCCAGGACAGGGGACATGGCTACACCTTC. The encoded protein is CASSRQDRGHGYTF.

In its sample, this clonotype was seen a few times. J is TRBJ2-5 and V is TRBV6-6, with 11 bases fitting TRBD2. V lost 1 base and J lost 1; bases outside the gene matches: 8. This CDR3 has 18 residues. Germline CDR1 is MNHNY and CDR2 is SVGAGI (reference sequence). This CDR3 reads CASSYFWLAGGSQETQYF. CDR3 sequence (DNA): TGTGCCAGCAGTTACTTTTGGCTAGCGGGGGGTTCCCAAGAGACCCAGTACTTC.

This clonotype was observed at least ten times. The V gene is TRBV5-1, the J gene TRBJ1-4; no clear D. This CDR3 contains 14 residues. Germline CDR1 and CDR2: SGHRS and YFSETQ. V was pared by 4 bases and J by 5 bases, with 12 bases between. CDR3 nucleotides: TGCGCCAGCAGCCCCGGGCCTCAAAATGAAAAACTGTTTTTT. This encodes CASSPGPQNEKLFF.

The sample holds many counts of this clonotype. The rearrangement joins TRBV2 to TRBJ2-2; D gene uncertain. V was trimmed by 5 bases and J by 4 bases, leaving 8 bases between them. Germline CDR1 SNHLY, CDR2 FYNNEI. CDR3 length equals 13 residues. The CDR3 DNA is TGTGCCAGCAGTCCCCACACCACCGGGGAGCTGTTTTTT. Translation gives CASSPHTTGELFF.

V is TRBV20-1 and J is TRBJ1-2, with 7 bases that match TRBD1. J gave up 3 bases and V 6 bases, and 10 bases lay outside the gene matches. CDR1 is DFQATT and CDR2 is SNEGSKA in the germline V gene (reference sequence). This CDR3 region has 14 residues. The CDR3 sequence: CSAVDSRGDYGYTF. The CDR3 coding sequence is TGCAGTGCCGTCGACAGCAGGGGGGACTATGGCTACACCTTC.

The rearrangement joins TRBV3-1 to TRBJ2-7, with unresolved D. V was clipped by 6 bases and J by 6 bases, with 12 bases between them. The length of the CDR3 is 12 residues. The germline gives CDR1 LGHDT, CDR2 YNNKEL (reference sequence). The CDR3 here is CASRADPSEQYF. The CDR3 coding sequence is TGTGCCAGCAGGGCTGATCCAAGCGAGCAGTACTTC.

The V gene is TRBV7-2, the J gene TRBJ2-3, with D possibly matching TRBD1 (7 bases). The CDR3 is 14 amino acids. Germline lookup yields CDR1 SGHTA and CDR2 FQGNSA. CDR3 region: CDRSRGESSVTQYF. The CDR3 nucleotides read TGTGACAGAAGCAGGGGGGAATCATCAGTTACGCAGTATTTT.

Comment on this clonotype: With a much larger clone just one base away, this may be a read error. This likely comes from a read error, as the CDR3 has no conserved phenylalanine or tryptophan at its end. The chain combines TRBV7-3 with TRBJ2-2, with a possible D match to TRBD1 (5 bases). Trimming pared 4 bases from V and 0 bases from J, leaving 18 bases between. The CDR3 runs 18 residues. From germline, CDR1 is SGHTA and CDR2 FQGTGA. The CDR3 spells CASSYTAGPPANTGELFS. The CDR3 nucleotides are TGTGCCAGCAGCTATACTGCAGGGCCCCCTGCGAACACCGGGGAGCTGTTTTCT.

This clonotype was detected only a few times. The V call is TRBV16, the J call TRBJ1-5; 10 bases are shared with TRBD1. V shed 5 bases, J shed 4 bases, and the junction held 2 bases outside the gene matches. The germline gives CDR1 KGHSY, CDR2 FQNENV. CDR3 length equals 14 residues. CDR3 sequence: CASSEDRGNQPQHF. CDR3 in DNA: TGTGCCAGCAGCGAGGACAGGGGGAATCAGCCCCAGCATTTT. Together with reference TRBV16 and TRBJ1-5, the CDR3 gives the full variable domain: GEEVAQTPKHLVRGEGQKAKLYCAPIKGHSYVFWYQQVLKNEFKFLISFQNENVFDETGMPKERFSAKCLPNSPCSLEIQATKLEDSAVYFCASSEDRGNQPQHFGDGTRLSIL.

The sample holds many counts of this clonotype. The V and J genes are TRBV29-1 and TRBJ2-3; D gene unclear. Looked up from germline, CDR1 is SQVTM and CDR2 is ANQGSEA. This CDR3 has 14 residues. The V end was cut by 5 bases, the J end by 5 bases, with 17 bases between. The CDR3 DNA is TGCAGCGTTTACACGACAAGACGAGTAGATACGCAGTATTTT. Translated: CSVYTTRRVDTQYF.

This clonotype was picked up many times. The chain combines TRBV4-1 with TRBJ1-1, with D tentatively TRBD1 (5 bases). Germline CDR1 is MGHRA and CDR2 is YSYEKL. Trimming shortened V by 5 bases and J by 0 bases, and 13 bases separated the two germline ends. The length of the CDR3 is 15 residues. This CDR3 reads CASSARRGMNTEAFF. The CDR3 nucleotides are TGCGCCAGCAGCGCTAGGCGGGGCATGAACACTGAAGCTTTCTTT.

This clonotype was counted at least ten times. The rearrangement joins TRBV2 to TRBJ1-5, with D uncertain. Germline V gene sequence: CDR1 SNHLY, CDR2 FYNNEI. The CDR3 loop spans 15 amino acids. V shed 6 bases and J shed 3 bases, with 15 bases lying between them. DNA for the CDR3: TGTGCCAGCAGCGTAGGACCCTACCCCAATCAGCCCCAGCATTTT. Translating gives CASSVGPYPNQPQHF.

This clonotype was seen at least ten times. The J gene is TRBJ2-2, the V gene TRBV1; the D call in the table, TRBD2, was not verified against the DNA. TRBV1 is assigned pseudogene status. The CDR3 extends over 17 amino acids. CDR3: CTSSQPGPSGGCGELFF. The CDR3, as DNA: TGCACCAGCAGCCAACCCGGCCCTAGCGGGGGGTGCGGGGAGCTGTTTTTT.

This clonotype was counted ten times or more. The DNA of the CDR3 is TGTGCCAGCAGTTCAGGGGGAGTGGATGAAAAACTGTTTTTT. Its protein product is CASSSGGVDEKLFF. The rearrangement joins TRBV12-3 or TRBV12-4 to TRBJ1-4, with 7 bases aligning to TRBD1. The V segment lost 4 bases and the J segment 6 bases; nucleotides outside the gene matches: 5. The CDR3 extends over 14 amino acids.

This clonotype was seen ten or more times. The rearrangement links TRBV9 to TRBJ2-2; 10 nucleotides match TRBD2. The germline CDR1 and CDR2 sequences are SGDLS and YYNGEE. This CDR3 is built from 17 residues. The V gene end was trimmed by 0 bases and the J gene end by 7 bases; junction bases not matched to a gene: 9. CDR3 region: CASSVDPQRGGHGELFF. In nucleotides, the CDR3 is TGTGCCAGCAGCGTAGATCCCCAGCGGGGGGGCCACGGGGAGCTGTTTTTT.

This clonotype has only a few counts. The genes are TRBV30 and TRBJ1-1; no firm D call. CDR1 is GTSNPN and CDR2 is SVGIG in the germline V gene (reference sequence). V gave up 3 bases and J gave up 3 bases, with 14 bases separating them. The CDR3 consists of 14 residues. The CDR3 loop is CAWRGRAPDTEAFF. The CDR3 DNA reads TGTGCCTGGAGAGGTAGGGCCCCTGACACTGAAGCTTTCTTT.

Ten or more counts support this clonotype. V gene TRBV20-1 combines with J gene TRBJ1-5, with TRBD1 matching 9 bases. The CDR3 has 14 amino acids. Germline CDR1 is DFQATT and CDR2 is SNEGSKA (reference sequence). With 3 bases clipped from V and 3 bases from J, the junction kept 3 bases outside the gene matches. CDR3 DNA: TGCAGTGCTAGGACAGGGGGACTCAATCAGCCCCAGCATTTT. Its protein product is CSARTGGLNQPQHF.

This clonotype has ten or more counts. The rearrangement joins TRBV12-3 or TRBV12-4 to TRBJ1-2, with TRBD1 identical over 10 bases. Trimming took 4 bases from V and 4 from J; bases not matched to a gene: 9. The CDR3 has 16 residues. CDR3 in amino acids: CASSSGGTGDFYGYTF. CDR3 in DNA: TGTGCCAGCAGTTCCGGAGGGACAGGGGATTTCTATGGCTACACCTTC.

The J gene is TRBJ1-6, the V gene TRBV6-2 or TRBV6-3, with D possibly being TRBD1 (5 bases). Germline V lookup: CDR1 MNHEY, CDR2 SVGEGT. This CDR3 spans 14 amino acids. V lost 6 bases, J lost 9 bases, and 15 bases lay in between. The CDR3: CASRRGGEGSPLHF. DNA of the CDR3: TGTGCCAGCAGACGCGGGGGAGAAGGTTCACCCCTCCACTTT.

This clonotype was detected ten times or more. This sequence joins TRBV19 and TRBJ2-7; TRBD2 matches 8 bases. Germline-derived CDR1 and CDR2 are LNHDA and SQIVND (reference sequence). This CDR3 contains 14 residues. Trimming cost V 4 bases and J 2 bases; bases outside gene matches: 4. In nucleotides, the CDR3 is TGTGCCAGTAGTAGAGCGGGGGAGACCTACGAGCAGTACTTC. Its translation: CASSRAGETYEQYF. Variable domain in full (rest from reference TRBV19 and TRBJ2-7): DGGITQSPKYLFRKEGQNVTLSCEQNLNHDAMYWYRQDPGQGLRLIYYSQIVNDFQKGDIAEGYSVSREKKESFPLTVTSAQKNPTAFYLCASSRAGETYEQYFGPGTRLTVT.

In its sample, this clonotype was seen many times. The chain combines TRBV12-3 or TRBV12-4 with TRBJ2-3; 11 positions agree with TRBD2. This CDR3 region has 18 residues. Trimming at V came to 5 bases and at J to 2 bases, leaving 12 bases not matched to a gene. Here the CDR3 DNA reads TGTGCCAGCAGTGCCGACCAGGCACTAGCGGGGGACACAGATACGCAGTATTTT. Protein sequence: CASSADQALAGDTDTQYF.

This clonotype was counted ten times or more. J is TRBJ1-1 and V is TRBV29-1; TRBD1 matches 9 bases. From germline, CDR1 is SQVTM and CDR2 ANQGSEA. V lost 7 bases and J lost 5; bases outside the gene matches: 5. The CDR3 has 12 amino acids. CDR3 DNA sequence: TGCAGCGGCTCCGGGACAGGGACTGAAGCTTTCTTT. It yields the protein CSGSGTGTEAFF.